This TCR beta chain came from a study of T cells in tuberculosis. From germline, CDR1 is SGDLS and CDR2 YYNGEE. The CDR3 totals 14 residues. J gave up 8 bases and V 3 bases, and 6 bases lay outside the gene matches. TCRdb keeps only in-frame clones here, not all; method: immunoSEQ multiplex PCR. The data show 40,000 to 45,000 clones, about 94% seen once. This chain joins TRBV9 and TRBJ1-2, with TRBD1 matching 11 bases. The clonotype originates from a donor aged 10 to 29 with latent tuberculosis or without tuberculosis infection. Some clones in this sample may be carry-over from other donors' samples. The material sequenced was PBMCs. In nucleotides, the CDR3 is TGTGCCAGCAGCGGGGACAGGGGGGCTGGCGGCTACACCTTC. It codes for CASSGDRGAGGYTF.